Given below is one T cell receptor beta chain in context. The antigen is unknown. This sample was taken from a study of cytotoxic CD8 clonotypes in ibrutinib-treated CLL. Turning to the study itself: The cohort had about 10 relapsed/refractory and over 14 treatment-naive patients, around 18 IGHV unmutated. Median treatment time before response sampling was 12 months, range 6 to 36.

Libraries were prepared by immunoSEQ multiplex PCR; TCRdb keeps only in-frame clonotypes and omits some of them. The table records some 150,000 clones, around three quarters of them present only once. The germline V gene encodes CDR1 MDHEN and CDR2 SYDVKM. The CDR3 spans 15 residues. V lost 2 bases to trimming and J lost 5 bases, with 14 bases between them. Findings of the study overall: At baseline, clonality was higher than in age-matched healthy donors and correlated with CD8+ counts. Rising at ibrutinib response, clonality subsequently fell back toward baseline at progression.

The receptor's source is a human donor with chronic lymphocytic leukemia. The chain carries TRBV28 and TRBJ2-3; D may be TRBD2 (6 bases). This sample comprised PBMCs, obtained after 12 months of ibrutinib treatment. CDR3 coding DNA: TGTGCCAGCAGTTTAATCGGGGGAGGTGGAGATACGCAGTATTTT. As protein: CASSLIGGGGDTQYF.